The next 24 T cell receptor beta chains were all read from a single sample in a study of T-cell memory formation after mild COVID-19. MiXCR, run by TCRdb on the 5' RACE reads, gives a single entry per CDR3 protein. The data hold about 610,000 distinct CDR3 sequences, with 15% to 20% observed a single time. The sequenced sample consisted of PBMCs or a T cell subset sorted from them (not recorded which). The source of these receptors is an adult woman who had mild COVID-19 (a few samples of this study predate the infection). Cell type and time point are not known.

The chain joins TRBV6-2 or TRBV6-3 to TRBJ2-2, with D unclear. The V end was cut by 7 bases, the J end by 6 bases, with 6 bases between. CDR1 and CDR2 (germline): MNHEY, SVGEGT. This CDR3 region has 11 residues. The DNA of the CDR3 is TGTGCCAGCATTATGTCCGGGGAGCTGTTTTTT. Protein: CASIMSGELFF.

This clonotype was observed a handful of times. The chain combines TRBV12-3 or TRBV12-4 with TRBJ1-2, with D possibly being TRBD1 (6 bases). V was trimmed by 3 bases and J by 2 bases, leaving 7 bases between them. CDR3 size: 13 residues. The CDR3 spells CASSFDRNYGYTF. The DNA of the CDR3 is TGTGCCAGCAGTTTCGACAGGAACTATGGCTACACCTTC.

The chain recombines TRBV12-3 or TRBV12-4 with TRBJ2-7, with D possibly TRBD1 on 7 matching bases. Trimming removed 6 bases at V and 2 bases at J, with 17 bases between. The CDR3 consists of 15 residues. CDR3: CASRPRGASTYEQYF. The CDR3 nucleotides read TGTGCCAGCAGGCCCAGGGGGGCGTCTACCTACGAGCAGTACTTC.

This clonotype was observed a handful of times. V gene TRBV20-1 combines with J gene TRBJ2-1, with D unclear. In germline, CDR1 is DFQATT, CDR2 SNEGSKA (reference sequence). The length of the CDR3 is 13 residues. V was cut by 6 bases and J by 3 bases, with 12 bases left in between. As DNA, the CDR3 is TGCAGTGCGCGGACGCGGAACTACAATGAGCAGTTCTTC. Its protein is CSARTRNYNEQFF.

J is TRBJ2-7 and V is TRBV20-1; TRBD2 agrees at 11 bases. V was clipped by 5 bases and J by 7 bases; unmatched bases: 10. The CDR3 totals 14 residues. The V gene's germline CDR1 is DFQATT and CDR2 SNEGSKA (reference sequence). The CDR3 DNA sequence: TGCAGTGCTTCCCGTAGCGGGAGGGCCGGGGAGCAGTACTTC. Protein product: CSASRSGRAGEQYF.

The table lists this clonotype with a few counts. V usage is TRBV29-1 and J usage is TRBJ2-3, with D perhaps matching TRBD2 (5 bases). The CDR3 is made up of 15 amino acids. Trimming shortened V by 0 bases and J by 2 bases, and 12 bases separated the two germline ends. Germline V gives CDR1 SQVTM, CDR2 ANQGSEA. CDR3 nucleotides: TGCAGCGTTGAAGATGGACGGACTCTCACAGATACGCAGTATTTT. It is translated as CSVEDGRTLTDTQYF.

The genes are TRBV12-3 or TRBV12-4 and TRBJ2-5; possibly TRBD2 for D (5 bases). The CDR3 is 12 amino acids. V shed 6 bases and J shed 6 bases, with 11 bases lying between them. CDR3 protein: CASSRDPKTQYF. In DNA, the CDR3 is TGTGCCAGCAGCCGGGATCCGAAGACCCAGTACTTC.

This clonotype showed up just a few times. The J gene is TRBJ2-2, the V gene TRBV7-3; the D gene is possibly TRBD1 (6 bases). The germline V gene encodes CDR1 SGHTA and CDR2 FQGTGA. This CDR3 has 15 amino acids. The V end was cut by 5 bases, the J end by 5 bases, with 15 bases between. The CDR3, as DNA: TGTGCCAGCAGCCTACTAGGACAGTTAACCGGGGAGCTGTTTTTT. Translated: CASSLLGQLTGELFF.

The V call is TRBV7-8, the J call TRBJ2-7; the D gene is possibly TRBD1 (5 bases). The V end was cut by 4 bases, the J end by 3 bases, with 19 bases between. The CDR3 contains 16 residues. Germline values: CDR1 SGHVS, CDR2 FQNEAQ. CDR3 sequence reads: CASSSLKGPPLYEQYF. CDR3 nucleotide sequence: TGTGCCAGCAGCTCATTAAAGGGGCCCCCCCTCTACGAGCAGTACTTC.

The genes are TRBV3-1 and TRBJ1-3; no clear D. Trimming took 0 bases from V and 0 from J, leaving 12 bases between them. From germline, CDR1 is LGHDT and CDR2 YNNKEL (reference sequence). CDR3 length equals 17 residues. DNA of the CDR3: TGTGCCAGCAGCCAAGATTTCCCGGGATCCTCTGGAAACACCATATATTTT. It is translated as CASSQDFPGSSGNTIYF.

This rearrangement joins TRBV5-5 to TRBJ2-7; D might be TRBD1 or TRBD2, each matching 5 bases. V was cut by 5 bases and J by 2 bases, with 17 bases left in between. The CDR3 covers 15 residues. Germline V lookup: CDR1 SGHKS, CDR2 YYEKEE (reference sequence). This CDR3 is CASSPGTAPTYEQYF. Written as DNA, the CDR3 is TGTGCCAGCAGTCCCGGGACGGCCCCCACCTACGAGCAGTACTTC.

This clonotype was observed a few times. J is TRBJ2-3 and V is TRBV11-3; D gene ambiguous. This CDR3 comprises 15 residues. Germline CDR1 SGHNT, CDR2 YENEEA. Trimming removed 0 bases from V and 0 bases from J, with 7 bases in between. In nucleotides, the CDR3 is TGTGCCAGCAGCTTAGAAGGGTCCAGCACAGATACGCAGTATTTT. Translation gives CASSLEGSSTDTQYF.

This clonotype turned up a few times. The V call is TRBV20-1, the J call TRBJ1-2, with TRBD1 identical over 8 bases. CDR1 is DFQATT and CDR2 is SNEGSKA in the germline V gene (reference sequence). There are 12 residues in the CDR3. J gave up 6 bases and V 3 bases, and 3 bases lay outside the gene matches. The CDR3 bases are TGCAGTGCTAGGACAGGGGTGGATGGCTACACCTTC. It translates to CSARTGVDGYTF.

V is TRBV29-1 and J is TRBJ2-3, with a possible D match to TRBD1 (5 bases). Per the germline V gene, CDR1 is SQVTM and CDR2 is ANQGSEA. Trimming shortened V by 7 bases and J by 0 bases, and 14 bases separated the two germline ends. The CDR3 contains 14 residues. The CDR3 bases are TGCAGCGCTCCGACAGAACTTAGCACAGATACGCAGTATTTT. This translates into CSAPTELSTDTQYF.

This clonotype turned up a few times. This rearrangement joins TRBV11-3 to TRBJ2-1; the match to TRBD2 covers 8 bases. Trimming at V came to 1 base and at J to 4 bases, leaving 6 bases not matched to a gene. This CDR3 is 16 amino acids long. CDR1 is SGHNT, CDR2 YENEEA, per germline. In nucleotides, the CDR3 is TGTGCCAGCAGCTTAGTGGGACTAGGGTCTTACAATGAGCAGTTCTTC. Translated: CASSLVGLGSYNEQFF. The full variable domain, with the rest looked up from reference TRBV11-3 and TRBJ2-1, is EAGVVQSPRYKIIEKKQPVAFWCNPISGHNTLYWYLQNLGQGPELLIRYENEEAVDDSQLPKDRFSAERLKGVDSTLKIQPAELGDSAVYLCASSLVGLGSYNEQFFGPGTRLTVL.

J is TRBJ2-7 and V is TRBV27; D is perhaps TRBD1 or TRBD2 (7 bases each). V was pared by 4 bases and J by 6 bases, with 13 bases between. The CDR3 is made up of 13 amino acids. Per germline, CDR1 MNHEY and CDR2 SMNVEV (reference sequence). DNA of the CDR3: TGTGCCAGCAGTTCGACAGGGAGGGGCGAGCAGTACTTC. It specifies CASSSTGRGEQYF.

CDR3 bases: TGTGCCAGCAGCCCGCCGCAGGGTCTGGGTGAGCAGTTCTTC. Amino acids: CASSPPQGLGEQFF. The genes are TRBV6-2 or TRBV6-3 and TRBJ2-1; perhaps TRBD1 as D (5 bases). The CDR3 is 14 residues long. Trimming pared 6 bases from V and 9 bases from J, leaving 18 bases between. Germline V gene lookup returns CDR1 MNHEY and CDR2 SVGEGT.

There are a few counts of this clonotype. As DNA, the CDR3 is TGCAGTGCTAGAGAGGCTGGGACAAGTACCGGGGAGCTGTTTTTT. Its protein product is CSAREAGTSTGELFF. This chain uses TRBV20-1 with TRBJ2-2; D is possibly TRBD1 (6 bases). Trimming stripped 0 bases from V and 5 bases from J, with 13 bases between. Germline V gene sequence: CDR1 DFQATT, CDR2 SNEGSKA (reference sequence). This CDR3 spans 15 amino acids.

This chain joins TRBV5-1 and TRBJ2-1; 12 bases fit TRBD2. J was trimmed by 3 bases and V by 6 bases; bases with no gene match: 7. Looked up from germline, CDR1 is SGHRS and CDR2 is YFSETQ. The CDR3 contains 16 residues. CDR3 nucleotides: TGCGCCAGCACCGGACTAGCGGGACGGTTCTACAATGAGCAGTTCTTC. As protein: CASTGLAGRFYNEQFF.

J is TRBJ1-3 and V is TRBV2, with TRBD1 matching 8 bases. Per germline, CDR1 SNHLY and CDR2 FYNNEI. V gave up 9 bases and J gave up 0 bases; unmatched junction bases: 7. The CDR3 is made up of 15 amino acids. The CDR3 DNA reads as TGTGCCAGACGGACAGGGAAACACTCTGGAAACACCATATATTTT. Residues: CARRTGKHSGNTIYF.

This clonotype occurred a few times. The chain recombines TRBV6-5 with TRBJ1-2; possible D gene TRBD1, 5 bases. Germline-derived CDR1 and CDR2 are MNHEY and SVGAGI. This CDR3 spans 14 amino acids. V was cut by 6 bases and J by 4 bases, with 15 bases left in between. For the CDR3, the DNA is TGTGCCAGCAGGCCGGGACTCAGCCCCTATGGCTACACCTTC. Translating gives CASRPGLSPYGYTF.

This clonotype has just a few counts. This chain joins TRBV7-3 and TRBJ2-3, with D hard to call. The CDR3 is 15 residues long. Deletions cut 2 bases from V and 2 bases from J, with 11 bases between. Germline CDR1 reads SGHTA; CDR2 reads FQGTGA. The CDR3: CASSLWELNTDTQYF. The CDR3 DNA sequence: TGTGCCAGCAGCTTATGGGAATTAAACACAGATACGCAGTATTTT.

This clonotype was detected many times. J is TRBJ2-1 and V is TRBV21-1; the table's D call of TRBD1 was not tested on the DNA. TRBV21-1 is designated a pseudogene. The CDR3 covers 15 residues. The CDR3 protein is CASSNPGQNNNEQFF. The CDR3 DNA reads TGTGCCAGCAGCAACCCCGGACAGAACAACAATGAGCAGTTCTTC.

The chain carries TRBV9 and TRBJ2-1; D is unclear. The germline CDR1 and CDR2 sequences are SGDLS and YYNGEE. Trimming removed 3 bases at V and 0 bases at J, with 19 bases between. The CDR3 is 18 residues long. CDR3 bases: TGTGCCAGCAGCGGCAGTTACAGAACCCCCAGCTCCTACAATGAGCAGTTCTTC. Translation: CASSGSYRTPSSYNEQFF.